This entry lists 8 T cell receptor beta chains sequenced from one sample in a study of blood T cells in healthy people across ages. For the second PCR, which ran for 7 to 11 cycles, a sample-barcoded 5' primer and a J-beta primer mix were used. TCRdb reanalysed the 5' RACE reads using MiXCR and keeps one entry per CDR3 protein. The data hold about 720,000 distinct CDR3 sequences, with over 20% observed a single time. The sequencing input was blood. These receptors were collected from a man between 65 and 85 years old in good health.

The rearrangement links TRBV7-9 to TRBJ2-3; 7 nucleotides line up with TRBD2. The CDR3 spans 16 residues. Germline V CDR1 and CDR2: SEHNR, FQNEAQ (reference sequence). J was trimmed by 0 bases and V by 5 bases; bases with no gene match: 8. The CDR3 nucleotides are TGTGCCAGCAGCGACACTAGCGTACTTAGCACAGATACGCAGTATTTT. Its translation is CASSDTSVLSTDTQYF.

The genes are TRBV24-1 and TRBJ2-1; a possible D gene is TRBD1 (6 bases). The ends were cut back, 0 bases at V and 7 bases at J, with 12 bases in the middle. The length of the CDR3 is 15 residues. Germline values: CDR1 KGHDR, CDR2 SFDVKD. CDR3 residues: CATSDLRDNLNEQFF. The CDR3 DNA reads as TGTGCCACCAGTGATTTGCGGGACAACTTGAATGAGCAGTTCTTC.

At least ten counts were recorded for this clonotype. The CDR3 DNA is TGTGCCAGCATCCCACGGGGAGACCGGGAAAAACTGTTTTTT. Translation gives CASIPRGDREKLFF. The V and J genes are TRBV14 and TRBJ1-4; D gene ambiguous. Germline CDR1 SGHDN, CDR2 FVKESK. The CDR3 is 14 residues long. Trimming removed 7 bases at V and 8 bases at J, with 17 bases between.

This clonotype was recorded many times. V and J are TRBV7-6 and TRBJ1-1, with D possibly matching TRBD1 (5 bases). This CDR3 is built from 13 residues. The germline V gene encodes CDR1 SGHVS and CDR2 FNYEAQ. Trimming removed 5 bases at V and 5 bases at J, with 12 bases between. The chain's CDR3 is CASSPRWGTEAFF. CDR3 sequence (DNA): TGTGCCAGCAGCCCCCGATGGGGGACTGAAGCTTTCTTT.

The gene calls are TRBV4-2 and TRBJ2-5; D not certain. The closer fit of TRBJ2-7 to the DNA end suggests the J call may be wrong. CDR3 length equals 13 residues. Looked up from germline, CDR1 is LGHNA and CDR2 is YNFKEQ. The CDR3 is CASSQPGAYEQYF. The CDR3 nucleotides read TGTGCCAGCAGCCAACCAGGAGCCTACGAGCAGTACTTC.

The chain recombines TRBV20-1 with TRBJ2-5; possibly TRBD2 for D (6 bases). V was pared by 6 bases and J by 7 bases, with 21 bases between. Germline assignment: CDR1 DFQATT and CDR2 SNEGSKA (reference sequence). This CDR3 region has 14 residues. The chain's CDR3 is CSAEGSPGIVTQYF. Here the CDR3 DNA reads TGCAGTGCGGAGGGTAGTCCCGGAATAGTGACCCAGTACTTC.

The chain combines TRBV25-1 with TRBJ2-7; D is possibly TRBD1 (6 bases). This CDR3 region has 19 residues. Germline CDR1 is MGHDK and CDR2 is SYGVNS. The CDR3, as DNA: TGTGCCAGCACCTATAAAGGGGGTAGAAACCAACATTCGTCCTACGCGCAGTACGTC. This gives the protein CASTYKGGRNQHSSYAQYV.

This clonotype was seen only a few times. The chain's CDR3 is CASSSGQEQETQYF. CDR3 DNA sequence: TGTGCCAGCAGTTCTGGACAGGAGCAAGAGACCCAGTACTTC. The chain uses TRBV12-3 or TRBV12-4 and TRBJ2-5; 7 bases agree with TRBD1. V was pared by 4 bases and J by 2 bases, with 4 bases of the junction left unmatched. CDR3 size: 14 residues.